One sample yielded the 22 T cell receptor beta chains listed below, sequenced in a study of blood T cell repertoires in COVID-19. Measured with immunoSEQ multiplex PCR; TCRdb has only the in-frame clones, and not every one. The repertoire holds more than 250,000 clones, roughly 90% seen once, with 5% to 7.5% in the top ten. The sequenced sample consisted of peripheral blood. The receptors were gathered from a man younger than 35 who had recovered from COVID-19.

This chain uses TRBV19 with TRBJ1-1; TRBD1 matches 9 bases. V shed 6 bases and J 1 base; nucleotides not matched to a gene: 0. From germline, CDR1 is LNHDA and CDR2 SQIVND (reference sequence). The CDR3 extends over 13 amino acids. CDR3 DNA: TGTGCCAGTAGGGGACAGGGGAACACTGAAGCTTTCTTT. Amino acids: CASRGQGNTEAFF.

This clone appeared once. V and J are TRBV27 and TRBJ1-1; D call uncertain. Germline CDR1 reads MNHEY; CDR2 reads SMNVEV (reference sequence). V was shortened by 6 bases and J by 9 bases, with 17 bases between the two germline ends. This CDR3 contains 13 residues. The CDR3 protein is CASRPTRLEQAFF. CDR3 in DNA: TGTGCCAGCAGACCAACCAGACTTGAACAAGCTTTCTTT.

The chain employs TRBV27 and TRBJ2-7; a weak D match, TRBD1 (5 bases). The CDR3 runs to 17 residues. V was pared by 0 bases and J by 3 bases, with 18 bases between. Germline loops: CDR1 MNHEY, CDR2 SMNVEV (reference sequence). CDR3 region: CASSLSERTYQGYEQYF. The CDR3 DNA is TGTGCCAGCAGTTTATCGGAGAGGACATACCAGGGCTACGAGCAGTACTTC.

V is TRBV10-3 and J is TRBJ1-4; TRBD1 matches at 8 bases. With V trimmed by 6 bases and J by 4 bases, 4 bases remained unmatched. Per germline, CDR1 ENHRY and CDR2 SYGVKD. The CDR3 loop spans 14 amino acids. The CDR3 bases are TGTGCCATCAGCAGGACAGGGAATAATGAAAAACTGTTTTTT. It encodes CAISRTGNNEKLFF.

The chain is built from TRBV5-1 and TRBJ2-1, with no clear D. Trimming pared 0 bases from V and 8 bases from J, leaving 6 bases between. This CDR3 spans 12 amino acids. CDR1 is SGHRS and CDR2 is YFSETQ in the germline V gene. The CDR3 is CASSLANDEQFF. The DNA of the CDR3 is TGCGCCAGCAGCTTGGCCAATGATGAGCAGTTCTTC.

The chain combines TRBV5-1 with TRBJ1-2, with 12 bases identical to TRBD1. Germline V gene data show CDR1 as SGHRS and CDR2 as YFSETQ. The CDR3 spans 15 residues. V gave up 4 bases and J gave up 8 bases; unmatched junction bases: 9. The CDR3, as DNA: TGCGCCAGCAGCGCGTCGGGACAGGGGGCAGAGGGCTACACCTTC. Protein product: CASSASGQGAEGYTF.

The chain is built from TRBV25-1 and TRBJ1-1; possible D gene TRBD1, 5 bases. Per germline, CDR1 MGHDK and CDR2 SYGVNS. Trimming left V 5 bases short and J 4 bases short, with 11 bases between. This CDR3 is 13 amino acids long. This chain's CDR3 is CASSWPGGTEAFF. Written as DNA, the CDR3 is TGTGCCAGCAGTTGGCCCGGGGGCACTGAAGCTTTCTTT. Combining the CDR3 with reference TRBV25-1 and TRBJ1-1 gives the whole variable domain EADIYQTPRYLVIGTGKKITLECSQTMGHDKMYWYQQDPGMELHLIHYSYGVNSTEKGDLSSESTVSRIRTEHFPLTLESARPSHTSQYLCASSWPGGTEAFFGQGTRLTVV.

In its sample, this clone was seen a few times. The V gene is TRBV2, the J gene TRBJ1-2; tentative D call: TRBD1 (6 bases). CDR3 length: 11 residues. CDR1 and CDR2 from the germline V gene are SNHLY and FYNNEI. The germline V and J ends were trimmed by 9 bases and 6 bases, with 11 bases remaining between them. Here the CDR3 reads CARQGAHGYTF. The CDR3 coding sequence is TGTGCCAGACAGGGCGCCCATGGCTACACCTTC. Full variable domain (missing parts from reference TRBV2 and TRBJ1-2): EPEVTQTPSHQVTQMGQEVILRCVPISNHLYFYWYRQILGQKVEFLVSFYNNEISEKSEIFDDQFSVERPDGSNFTLKIRSTKLEDSAMYFCARQGAHGYTFGSGTRLTVV.

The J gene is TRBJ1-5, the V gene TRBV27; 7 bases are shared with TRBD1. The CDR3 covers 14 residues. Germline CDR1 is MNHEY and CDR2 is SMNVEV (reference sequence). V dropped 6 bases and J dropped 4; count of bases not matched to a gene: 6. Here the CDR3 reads CASSTDRENQPQHF. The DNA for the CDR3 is TGTGCCAGCAGCACTGACAGGGAGAATCAGCCCCAGCATTTT.

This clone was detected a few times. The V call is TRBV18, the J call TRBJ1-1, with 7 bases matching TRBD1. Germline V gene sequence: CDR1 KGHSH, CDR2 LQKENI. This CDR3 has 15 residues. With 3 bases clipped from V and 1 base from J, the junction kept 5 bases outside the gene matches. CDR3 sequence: CASSPAGQTNTEAFF. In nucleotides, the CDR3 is TGTGCCAGCTCACCGGCGGGACAGACGAACACTGAAGCTTTCTTT.

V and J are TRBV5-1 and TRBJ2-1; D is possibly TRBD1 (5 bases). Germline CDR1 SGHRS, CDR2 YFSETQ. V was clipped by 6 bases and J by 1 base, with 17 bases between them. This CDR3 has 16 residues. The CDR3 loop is CASNPGAGSSYNEQFF. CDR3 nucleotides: TGCGCCAGCAACCCTGGGGCCGGGTCGTCCTACAATGAGCAGTTCTTC. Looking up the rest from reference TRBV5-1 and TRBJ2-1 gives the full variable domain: KAGVTQTPRYLIKTRGQQVTLSCSPISGHRSVSWYQQTPGQGLQFLFEYFSETQRNKGNFPGRFSGRQFSNSRSEMNVSTLELGDSALYLCASNPGAGSSYNEQFFGPGTRLTVL.

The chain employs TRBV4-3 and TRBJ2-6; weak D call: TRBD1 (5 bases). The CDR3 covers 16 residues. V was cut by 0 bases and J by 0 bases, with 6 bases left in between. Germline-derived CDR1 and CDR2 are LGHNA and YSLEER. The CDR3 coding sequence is TGCGCCAGCAGCCAAGATGGGGCCTCTGGGGCCAACGTCCTGACTTTC. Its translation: CASSQDGASGANVLTF.

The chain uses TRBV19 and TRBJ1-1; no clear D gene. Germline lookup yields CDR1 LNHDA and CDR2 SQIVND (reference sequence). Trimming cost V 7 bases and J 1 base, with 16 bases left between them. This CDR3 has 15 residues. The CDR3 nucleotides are TGTGCCAGTAATACCTGGACGGGGAGGAACACTGAAGCTTTCTTT. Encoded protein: CASNTWTGRNTEAFF.

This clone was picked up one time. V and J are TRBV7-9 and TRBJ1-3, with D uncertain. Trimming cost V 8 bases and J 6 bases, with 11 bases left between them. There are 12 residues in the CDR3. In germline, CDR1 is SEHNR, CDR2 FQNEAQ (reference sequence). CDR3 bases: TGTGCCAGCCGGGAGGCAGAAAACACCATATATTTT. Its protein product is CASREAENTIYF.

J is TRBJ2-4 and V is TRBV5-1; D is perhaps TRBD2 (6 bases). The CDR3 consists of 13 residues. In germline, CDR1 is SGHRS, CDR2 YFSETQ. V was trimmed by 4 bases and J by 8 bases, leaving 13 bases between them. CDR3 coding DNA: TGCGCCAGCAGCAGCGGTGGAGGGGACATTCAGTACTTC. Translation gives CASSSGGGDIQYF.

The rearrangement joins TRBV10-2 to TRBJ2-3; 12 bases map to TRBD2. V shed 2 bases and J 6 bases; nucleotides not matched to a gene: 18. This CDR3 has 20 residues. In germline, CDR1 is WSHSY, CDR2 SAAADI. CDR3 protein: CASSENPGLAGSDEEDTQYF. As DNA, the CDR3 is TGCGCCAGCAGTGAGAACCCCGGACTAGCGGGGTCTGATGAGGAGGATACGCAGTATTTT.

The CDR3 region has the DNA TGTGCCAGTAGGCCGGGACAGCTTAATGAAAAACTGTTTTTT. Translating gives CASRPGQLNEKLFF. The chain uses TRBV19 and TRBJ1-4, with 7 bases that match TRBD1. The V segment lost 6 bases and the J segment 4 bases; nucleotides outside the gene matches: 5. Germline V gives CDR1 LNHDA, CDR2 SQIVND (reference sequence). This CDR3 contains 14 residues.

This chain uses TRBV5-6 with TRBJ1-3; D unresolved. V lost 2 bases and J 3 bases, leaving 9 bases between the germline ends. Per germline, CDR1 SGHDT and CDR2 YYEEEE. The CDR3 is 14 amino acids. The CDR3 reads CASSFGQVGNTIYF. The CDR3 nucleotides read TGTGCCAGCAGCTTTGGCCAGGTTGGAAACACCATATATTTT. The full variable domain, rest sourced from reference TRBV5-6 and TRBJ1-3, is DAGVTQSPTHLIKTRGQQVTLRCSPKSGHDTVSWYQQALGQGPQFIFQYYEEEERQRGNFPDRFSGHQFPNYSSELNVNALLLGDSALYLCASSFGQVGNTIYFGEGSWLTVV.

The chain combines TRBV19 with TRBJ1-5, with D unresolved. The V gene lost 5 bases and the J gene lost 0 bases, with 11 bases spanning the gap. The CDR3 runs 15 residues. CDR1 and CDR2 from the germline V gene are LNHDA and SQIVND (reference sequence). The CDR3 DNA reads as TGTGCCAGTAGTGTTGCGACATATAGCAATCAGCCCCAGCATTTT. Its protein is CASSVATYSNQPQHF.

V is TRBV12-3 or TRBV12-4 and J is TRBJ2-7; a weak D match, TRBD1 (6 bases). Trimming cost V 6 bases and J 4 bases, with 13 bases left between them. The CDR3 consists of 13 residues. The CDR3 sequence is CASSPGQRYEQYF. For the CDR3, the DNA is TGTGCCAGCAGCCCGGGACAAAGATACGAGCAGTACTTC.

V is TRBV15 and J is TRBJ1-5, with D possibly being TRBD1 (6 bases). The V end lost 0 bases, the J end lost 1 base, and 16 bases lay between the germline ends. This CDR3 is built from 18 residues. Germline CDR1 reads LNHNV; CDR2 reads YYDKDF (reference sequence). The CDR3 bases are TGTGCCACCAGCAGAGATAGGGGGGGCATAGGGAGCAATCAGCCCCAGCATTTT. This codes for CATSRDRGGIGSNQPQHF.

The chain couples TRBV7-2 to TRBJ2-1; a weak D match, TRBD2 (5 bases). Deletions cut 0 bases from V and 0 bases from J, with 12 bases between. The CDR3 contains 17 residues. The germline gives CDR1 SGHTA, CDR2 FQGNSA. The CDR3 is CASSLAYSALSYNEQFF. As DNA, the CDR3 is TGTGCCAGCAGCTTAGCCTATAGCGCCCTCTCCTACAATGAGCAGTTCTTC.